The 3 T cell receptor beta chains reported below all come from one sample, sequenced in a study of T-cell memory formation after mild COVID-19. TCRdb reprocessed the 5' RACE reads with MiXCR, giving one entry per CDR3 protein. The sample holds 200,000 to 250,000 distinct CDR3 sequences, approximately 10% seen once. The sample consisted of PBMCs or a T cell subset sorted from them (not recorded which). The receptors were sampled from a man younger than 35 who had mild COVID-19 (a few samples of this study predate the infection). Cell type and time point are not known.

The genes are TRBV11-2 and TRBJ2-5; TRBD2 matches at 8 bases. This CDR3 region has 16 residues. Germline V CDR1 and CDR2: SGHAT, FQNNGV. V lost 4 bases and J lost 4; bases outside the gene matches: 11. The DNA for the CDR3 is TGTGCCAGCAGCTCCGGGGGGGCCGGTAGTATAGAGACCCAGTACTTC. Translated, it gives CASSSGGAGSIETQYF.

The CDR3 region is CASRGSPSSYNEQFF. Written as DNA, the CDR3 is TGCGCCAGCCGCGGGAGCCCAAGCTCCTACAATGAGCAGTTCTTC. The chain carries TRBV5-1 and TRBJ2-1, with 7 bases matching TRBD2. Germline V gene sequence: CDR1 SGHRS, CDR2 YFSETQ. CDR3 size: 15 residues. V lost 7 bases and J lost 0; bases outside the gene matches: 7.

The table lists this clonotype with many counts. The chain is built from TRBV7-9 and TRBJ1-6; D is unclear. The CDR3 runs to 16 residues. V gave up 3 bases and J gave up 5 bases, with 14 bases separating them. Germline V gene data show CDR1 as SEHNR and CDR2 as FQNEAQ (reference sequence). The CDR3 nucleotides read TGTGCCAGCAGCTTCGGACTAGCAGGCAATAATTCACCCCTCCACTTT. Translated: CASSFGLAGNNSPLHF.